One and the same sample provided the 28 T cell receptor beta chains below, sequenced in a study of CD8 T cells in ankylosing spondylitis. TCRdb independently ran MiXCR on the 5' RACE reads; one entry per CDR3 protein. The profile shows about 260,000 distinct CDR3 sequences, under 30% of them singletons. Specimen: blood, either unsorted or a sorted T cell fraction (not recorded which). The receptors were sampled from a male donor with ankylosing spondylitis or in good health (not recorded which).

CDR3 residues: CASLRTSGDETQYF. The CDR3 nucleotides read TGTGCCAGCCTCCGGACTAGCGGGGACGAGACCCAGTACTTC. V is TRBV12-3 or TRBV12-4 and J is TRBJ2-5; 12 nucleotides line up with TRBD2. The J segment lost 5 bases and the V segment lost 8 bases, leaving 6 bases of the junction unmatched. CDR3 length: 14 residues.

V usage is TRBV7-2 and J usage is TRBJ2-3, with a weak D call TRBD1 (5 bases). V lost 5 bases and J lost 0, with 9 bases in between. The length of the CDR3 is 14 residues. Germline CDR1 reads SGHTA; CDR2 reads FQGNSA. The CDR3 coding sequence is TGTGCCAGCAGCCAGGGATTTAGCACAGATACGCAGTATTTT. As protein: CASSQGFSTDTQYF.

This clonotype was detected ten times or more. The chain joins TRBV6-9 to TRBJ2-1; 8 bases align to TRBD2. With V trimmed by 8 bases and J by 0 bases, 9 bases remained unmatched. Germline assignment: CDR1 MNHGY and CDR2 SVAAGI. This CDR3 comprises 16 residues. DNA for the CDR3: TGTGCCAGCCATGAACCGGGGGGGCACTCCTACAATGAGCAGTTCTTC. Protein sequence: CASHEPGGHSYNEQFF.

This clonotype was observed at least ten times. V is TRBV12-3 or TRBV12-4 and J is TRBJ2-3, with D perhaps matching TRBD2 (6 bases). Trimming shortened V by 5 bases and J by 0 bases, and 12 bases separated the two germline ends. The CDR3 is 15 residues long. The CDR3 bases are TGTGCCAGCAGTATCGGGGAGGCCAGCACAGATACGCAGTATTTT. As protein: CASSIGEASTDTQYF.

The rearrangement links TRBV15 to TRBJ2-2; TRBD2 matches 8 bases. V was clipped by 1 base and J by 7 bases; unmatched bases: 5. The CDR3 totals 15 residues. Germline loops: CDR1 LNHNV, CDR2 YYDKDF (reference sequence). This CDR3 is CATSRAGRDNGELFF. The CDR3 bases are TGTGCCACCAGCAGAGCCGGGAGGGATAACGGGGAGCTGTTTTTT. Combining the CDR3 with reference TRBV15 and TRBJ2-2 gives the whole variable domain DAMVIQNPRYQVTQFGKPVTLSCSQTLNHNVMYWYQQKSSQAPKLLFHYYDKDFNNEADTPDNFQSRRPNTSFCFLDIRSPGLGDTAMYLCATSRAGRDNGELFFGEGSRLTVL.

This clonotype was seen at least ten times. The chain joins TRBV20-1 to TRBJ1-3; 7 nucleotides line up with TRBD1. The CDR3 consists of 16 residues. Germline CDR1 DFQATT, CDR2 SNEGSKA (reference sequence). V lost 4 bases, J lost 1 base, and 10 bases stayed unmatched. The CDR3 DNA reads TGCAGTGCTATCCGACAGGGCGCCCTGTCTGGAAACACCATATATTTT. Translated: CSAIRQGALSGNTIYF.

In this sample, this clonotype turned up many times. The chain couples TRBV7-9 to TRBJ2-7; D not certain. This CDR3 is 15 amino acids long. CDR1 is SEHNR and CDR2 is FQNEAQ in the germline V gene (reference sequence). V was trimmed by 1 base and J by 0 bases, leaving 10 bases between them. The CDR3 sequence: CASSLGSLSSYEQYF. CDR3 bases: TGTGCCAGCAGCTTAGGATCCCTGAGCTCCTACGAGCAGTACTTC.

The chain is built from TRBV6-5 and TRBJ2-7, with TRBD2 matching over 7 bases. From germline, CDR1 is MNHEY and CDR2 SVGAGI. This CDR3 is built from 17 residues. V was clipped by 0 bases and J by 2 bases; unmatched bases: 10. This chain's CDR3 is CASSYSALGGDTYEQYF. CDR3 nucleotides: TGTGCCAGCAGTTACTCGGCTTTGGGGGGGGATACCTACGAGCAGTACTTC.

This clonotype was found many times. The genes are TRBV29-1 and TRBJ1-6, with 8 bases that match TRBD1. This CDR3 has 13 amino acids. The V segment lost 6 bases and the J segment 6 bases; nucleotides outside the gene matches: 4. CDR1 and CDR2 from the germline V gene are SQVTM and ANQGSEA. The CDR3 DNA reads TGCAGCGTCAAAACAGGGGGTAATTCACCCCTCCACTTT. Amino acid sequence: CSVKTGGNSPLHF.

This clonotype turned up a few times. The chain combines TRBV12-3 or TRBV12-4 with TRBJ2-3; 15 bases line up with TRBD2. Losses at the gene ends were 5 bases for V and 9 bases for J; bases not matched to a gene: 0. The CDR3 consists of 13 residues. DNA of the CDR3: TGTGCCAGCAGTGGGACTAGCGGGGGGACGCAGTATTTT. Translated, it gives CASSGTSGGTQYF.

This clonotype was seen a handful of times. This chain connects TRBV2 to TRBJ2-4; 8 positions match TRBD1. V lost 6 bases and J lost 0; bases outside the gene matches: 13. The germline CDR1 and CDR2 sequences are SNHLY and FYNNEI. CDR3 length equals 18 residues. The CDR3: CASRLGTGGFLAKNIQYF. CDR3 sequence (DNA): TGTGCCAGCAGGCTTGGGACAGGCGGATTTCTAGCCAAAAACATTCAGTACTTC.

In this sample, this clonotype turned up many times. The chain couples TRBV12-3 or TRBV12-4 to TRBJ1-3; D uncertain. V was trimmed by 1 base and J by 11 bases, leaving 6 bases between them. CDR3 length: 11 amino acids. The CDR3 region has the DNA TGTGCCAGCAGTTTAGGGCAACCCATATATTTT. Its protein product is CASSLGQPIYF.

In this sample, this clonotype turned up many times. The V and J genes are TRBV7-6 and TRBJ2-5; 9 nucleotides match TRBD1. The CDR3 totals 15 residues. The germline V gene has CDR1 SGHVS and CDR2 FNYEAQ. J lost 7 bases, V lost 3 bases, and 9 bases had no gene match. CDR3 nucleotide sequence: TGTGCCAGCAGCTTGGGGGGGACAGGGATTGGGACCCAGTACTTC. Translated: CASSLGGTGIGTQYF.

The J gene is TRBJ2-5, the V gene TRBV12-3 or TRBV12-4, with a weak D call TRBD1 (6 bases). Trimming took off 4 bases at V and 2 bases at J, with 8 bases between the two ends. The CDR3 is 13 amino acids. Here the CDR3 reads CASSSQGQETQYF. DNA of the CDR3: TGTGCCAGCAGTTCGCAGGGGCAAGAGACCCAGTACTTC.

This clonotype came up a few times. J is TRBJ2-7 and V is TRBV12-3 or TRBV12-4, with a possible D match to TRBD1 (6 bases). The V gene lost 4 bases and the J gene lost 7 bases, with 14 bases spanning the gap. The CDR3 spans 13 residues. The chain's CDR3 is CASSSDRLGEQYF. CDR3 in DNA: TGTGCCAGCAGTTCCGACAGGTTGGGGGAGCAGTACTTC.

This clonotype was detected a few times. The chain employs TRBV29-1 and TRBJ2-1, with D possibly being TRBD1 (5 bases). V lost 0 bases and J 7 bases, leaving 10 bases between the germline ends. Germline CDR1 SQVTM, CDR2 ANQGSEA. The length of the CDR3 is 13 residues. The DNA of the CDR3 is TGCAGCGTTGAAGACAGGGTGAGGAATGAGCAGTTCTTC. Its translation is CSVEDRVRNEQFF.

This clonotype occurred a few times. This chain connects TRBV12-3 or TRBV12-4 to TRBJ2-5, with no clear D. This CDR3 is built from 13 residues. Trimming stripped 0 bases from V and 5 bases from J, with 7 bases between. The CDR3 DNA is TGTGCCAGCAGTTTAGCTAATGGGGAGACCCAGTACTTC. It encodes CASSLANGETQYF.

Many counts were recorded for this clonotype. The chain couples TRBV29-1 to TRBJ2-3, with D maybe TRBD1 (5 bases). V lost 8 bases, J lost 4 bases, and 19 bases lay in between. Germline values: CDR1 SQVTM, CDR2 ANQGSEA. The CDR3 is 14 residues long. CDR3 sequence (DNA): TGCAGCTCAGACGTTCAGGGCAGGCCAGATACGCAGTATTTT. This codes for CSSDVQGRPDTQYF.

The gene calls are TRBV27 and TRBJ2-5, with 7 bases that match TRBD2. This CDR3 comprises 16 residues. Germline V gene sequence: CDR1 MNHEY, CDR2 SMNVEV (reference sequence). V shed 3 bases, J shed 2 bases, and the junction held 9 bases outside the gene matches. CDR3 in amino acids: CASSFAATRGQETQYF. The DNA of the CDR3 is TGTGCCAGCAGTTTTGCCGCGACGCGGGGGCAAGAGACCCAGTACTTC.

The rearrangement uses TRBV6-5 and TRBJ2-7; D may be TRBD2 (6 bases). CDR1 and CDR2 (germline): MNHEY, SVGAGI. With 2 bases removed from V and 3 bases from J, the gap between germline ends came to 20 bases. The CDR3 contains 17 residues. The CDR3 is CASSYRMTGPEGYEQYF. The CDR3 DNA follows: TGTGCCAGCAGTTACAGAATGACGGGGCCGGAGGGCTACGAGCAGTACTTC.

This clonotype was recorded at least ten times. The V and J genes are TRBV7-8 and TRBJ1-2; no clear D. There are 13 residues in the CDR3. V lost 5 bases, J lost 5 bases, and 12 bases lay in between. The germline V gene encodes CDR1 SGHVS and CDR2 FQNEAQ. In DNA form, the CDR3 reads TGTGCCAGCAGCCCCAGACCAGAGTATGGCTACACCTTC. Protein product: CASSPRPEYGYTF.

CDR3 nucleotides: TGTGCCAGCACCGACCCCGGGGGAGCAGATACGCAGTATTTT. Its protein is CASTDPGGADTQYF. V usage is TRBV6-1 and J usage is TRBJ2-3; maybe TRBD2 (6 bases). There are 14 residues in the CDR3. V shed 7 bases and J shed 4 bases, with 15 bases lying between them. CDR1 and CDR2 from the germline V gene are MNHNS and SASEGT.

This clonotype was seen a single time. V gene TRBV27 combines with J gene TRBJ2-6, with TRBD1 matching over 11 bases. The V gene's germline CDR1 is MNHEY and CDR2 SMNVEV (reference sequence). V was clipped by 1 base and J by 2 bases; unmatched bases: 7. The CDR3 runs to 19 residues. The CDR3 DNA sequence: TGTGCCAGCAGTTTATTGTGGTTGGGACAGGGGGCTGGGGCCAACGTCCTGACTTTC. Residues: CASSLLWLGQGAGANVLTF.

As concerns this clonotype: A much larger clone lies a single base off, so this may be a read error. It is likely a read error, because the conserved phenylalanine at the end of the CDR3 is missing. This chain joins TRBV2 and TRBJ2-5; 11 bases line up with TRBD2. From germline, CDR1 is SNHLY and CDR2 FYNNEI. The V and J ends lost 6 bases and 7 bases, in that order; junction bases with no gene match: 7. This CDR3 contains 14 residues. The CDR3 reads CASRTASGGPTQYL. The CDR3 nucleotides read TGTGCCAGCAGGACCGCTAGCGGGGGGCCGACCCAGTACCTC.

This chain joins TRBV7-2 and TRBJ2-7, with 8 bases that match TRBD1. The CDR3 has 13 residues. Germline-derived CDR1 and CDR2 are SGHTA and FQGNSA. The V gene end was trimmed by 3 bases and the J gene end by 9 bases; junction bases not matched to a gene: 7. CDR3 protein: CASSFPDRGGQYF. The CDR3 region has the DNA TGTGCCAGCAGCTTCCCTGACAGGGGAGGGCAGTACTTC. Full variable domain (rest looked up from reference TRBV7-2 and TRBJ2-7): GAGVSQSPSNKVTEKGKDVELRCDPISGHTALYWYRQSLGQGLEFLIYFQGNSAPDKSGLPSDRFSAERTGGSVSTLTIQRTQQEDSAVYLCASSFPDRGGQYFGPGTRLTVT.

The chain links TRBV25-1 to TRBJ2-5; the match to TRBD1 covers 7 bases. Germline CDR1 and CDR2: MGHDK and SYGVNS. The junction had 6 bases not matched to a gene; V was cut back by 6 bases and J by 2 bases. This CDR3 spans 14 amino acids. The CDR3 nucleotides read TGTGCCAGCAGAAGGGACAGCCTACAAGAGACCCAGTACTTC. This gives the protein CASRRDSLQETQYF.

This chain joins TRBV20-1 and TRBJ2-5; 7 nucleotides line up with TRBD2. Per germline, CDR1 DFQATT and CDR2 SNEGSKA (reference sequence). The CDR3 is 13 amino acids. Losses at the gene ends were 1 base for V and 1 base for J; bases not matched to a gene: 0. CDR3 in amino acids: CSARGTSQETQYF. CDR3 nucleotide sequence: TGCAGTGCTAGAGGGACTAGCCAAGAGACCCAGTACTTC.

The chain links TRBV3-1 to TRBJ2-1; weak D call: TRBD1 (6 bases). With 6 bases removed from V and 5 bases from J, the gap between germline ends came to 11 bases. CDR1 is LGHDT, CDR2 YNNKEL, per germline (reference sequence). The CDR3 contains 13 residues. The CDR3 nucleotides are TGTGCCAGCAGGGATACAGGGAACAATGAGCAGTTCTTC. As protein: CASRDTGNNEQFF.